This T cell receptor (beta chain) was identified during a study of a mutant IDH1 vaccine in newly diagnosed glioma. Study details: Vaccinations were initiated 4-6 weeks following radiotherapy alone, or were given together with temozolomide cycles. Treated patients, averaging 40.4 years, were 62.5% male and approximately 38% female.

As to time point: week 5, during vaccination. One vaccine dose held 300 ug of mutant IDH1 20-mer peptide and came with topical imiquimod. New WHO grade 3 or 4 astrocytomas that were IDH1-mutant and ATRX-lost occurred in the donors. The data were produced by immunoSEQ multiplex PCR, yet TCRdb's version contains in-frame clones alone and is incomplete. The sample lists tens of thousands of clones, approximately 86% seen once, with around 3.5% in the top ten. For this clone: Its specificity is unknown.

Sequenced material: peripheral blood mononuclear cells (PBMCs), taken from a glioma patient whose treatment included an IDH1 peptide vaccine. The TCR comes from a middle-aged woman with glioma. Some clones in this sample may be carry-over from other donors' samples.

CDR3 loop: CASREIGVRETQYF. CDR3 in DNA: TGCGCCAGCAGGGAAATTGGCGTCCGGGAGACCCAGTACTTC. The rearrangement links TRBV5-1 to TRBJ2-5; D is undetermined. CDR1 and CDR2 from the germline V gene are SGHRS and YFSETQ. This CDR3 is built from 14 residues. Trimming cost V 5 bases and J 5 bases, with 16 bases left between them.